This T cell receptor (beta chain) comes out of a study of a mutant IDH1 vaccine in newly diagnosed glioma. Background on the study: Previous care, which was radiotherapy, temozolomide, or both, most often involved both.

TCRdb's table, derived via immunoSEQ multiplex PCR, lists solely in-frame clones and lacks some. The data show under 95,000 clones, over 75% seen once. Time point meaning: week 5, during vaccination. Vaccine doses each comprised 300 ug of mutant IDH1 20-mer peptide, with topical imiquimod. General study findings and limits: Pseudoprogression appears to have had no connection to changes in top peripheral T cell clonotypes. The study observed vaccine-induced immune responses in about 93% of patients.

A single count supports this clone. Its antigen is undetermined. The CDR3 totals 14 residues. V was cut by 9 bases and J by 3 bases, with 14 bases left in between. The germline CDR1 and CDR2 sequences are MDHEN and SYDVKM. The TCR comes from a woman aged 45 to 65 with glioma. The material sequenced was PBMCs, taken from a glioma patient whose treatment included an IDH1 peptide vaccine. The chain combines TRBV28 with TRBJ2-2; D unresolved. The CDR3 is CASMIDSYTGELFF. The DNA of the CDR3 is TGTGCCAGTATGATCGACTCTTACACCGGGGAGCTGTTTTTT.